This T cell receptor beta chain stems from a study of blood T cell repertoires in COVID-19. Study-level background: The United States, Italy and Spain supplied acute and convalescent COVID-19 samples. From T cells, B-cell-depleted T cells, or PBMCs came the material, which was cDNA or gDNA.

This clone appeared once. The CDR3 length is 15 residues. Germline assignment: CDR1 MGHDK and CDR2 SYGVNS. Trimming took 5 bases from V and 5 from J, leaving 17 bases between them. The authors' processing: Amplified reference gene primers provided the basis for estimating nucleated cell counts. TCRdb's table, derived via immunoSEQ multiplex PCR, lists solely in-frame clones and lacks some. The D gene and trimming were derived from the DNA, and the V and J assignments and clone size from that table. The table records approximately 79,000 clones, 70% to 85% of them present only once. This clonotype was obtained from a woman between 45 and 65 years old with acute or convalescent COVID-19. Source material: peripheral blood. This chain connects TRBV25-1 to TRBJ2-3; tentatively, D is TRBD2 (6 bases). CDR3 loop: CASSIRRGGGDTQYF. DNA for the CDR3: TGTGCCAGCAGTATAAGGCGGGGTGGAGGAGATACGCAGTATTTT.